This entry is about one T cell receptor beta chain. Its specificity is not known. Naive CD8 populations comprised CD45RO-negative cells positively selected for CCR7, excluding terminally differentiated effector memory CD45RA+ cells. These data are taken from a study of shared clonotypes between healthy human individuals. Assay: immunoSEQ multiplex PCR; the TCRdb copy retains only in-frame clones and omits some. Among about 1,900,000 clones listed, roughly 94% were seen once. Study outcomes and limitations: Clonotypes that were shared across four donors made up around 5% of naive CD4 clonotypes.

Sequenced sample: naive CD8+ T cells sorted from blood. The sequence derives from a man aged 18 to 30 in good health.

The CDR3 DNA is TGTGCCAGCAGTGAAGAGCCTAGCGGGGGGACGAGCTCCTACAATGAGCAGTTCTTC. Encoded protein: CASSEEPSGGTSSYNEQFF. J is TRBJ2-1 and V is TRBV6-1; 11 bases match TRBD2. There are 19 residues in the CDR3. Germline V gene lookup returns CDR1 MNHNS and CDR2 SASEGT. The J segment lost 0 bases and the V segment lost 1 base, leaving 8 bases of the junction unmatched.